A single sample gave rise to the 2 T cell receptor beta chains below, sequenced in a study of blood T cells in healthy people across ages (dated by TCRdb to between 2015 and 2016). Library generation was performed with 5' RACE. Sequenced on an Illumina HiSeq 2500. A second about 6 to 11 cycle PCR used a sample-barcoded 5' primer and a J-beta primer mix. TCRdb trimmed public reads at Q25 via fastp, called clones via MiXCR and kept in-frame beta chains. Entries that share a CDR3 protein sequence are merged under the most common genes and DNA. The sample includes some 1.5 million distinct CDR3 sequences, with approximately 30% observed a single time. The ten largest clones take up roughly 8% of the sample. Sequencing was performed on blood. These receptors were collected from a woman aged 25 to 39 in good health.

This clonotype appeared many times. CDR3 bases: TGTGCCAGCGGGGTAGGGACAGCAGACTACGAGCAGTACTTC. Amino acid sequence: CASGVGTADYEQYF. The chain links TRBV12-3 or TRBV12-4 to TRBJ2-7; 7 bases fit TRBD1. After removal of 8 bases from V and 3 bases from J, the junction contained 10 bases not matched to a gene. This CDR3 has 14 residues.

The V call is TRBV7-2, the J call TRBJ2-2, with unresolved D. This CDR3 has 15 residues. Germline V gene data show CDR1 as SGHTA and CDR2 as FQGNSA. V was shortened by 3 bases and J by 5 bases, with 13 bases between the two germline ends. This CDR3 is CASSFGTTRTGELFF. The CDR3 DNA reads TGTGCCAGCAGCTTCGGCACAACGAGGACCGGGGAGCTGTTTTTT. The whole variable domain, filled in from reference TRBV7-2 and TRBJ2-2, reads GAGVSQSPSNKVTEKGKDVELRCDPISGHTALYWYRQSLGQGLEFLIYFQGNSAPDKSGLPSDRFSAERTGGSVSTLTIQRTQQEDSAVYLCASSFGTTRTGELFFGEGSRLTVL.